This passage covers 22 T cell receptor beta chains from one sample sequenced in a study of blood T cell repertoires in COVID-19. Profiled with immunoSEQ multiplex PCR; TCRdb holds only in-frame clones, not every one. This repertoire shows about 260,000 clones, roughly 84% found once; its top ten account for about 1.6%. Sequencing input: peripheral blood. Source of these receptors: a woman in her 40s who had recovered from COVID-19.

This chain uses TRBV29-1 with TRBJ2-1; 8 bases are shared with TRBD1. Germline CDR1 SQVTM, CDR2 ANQGSEA. The CDR3 contains 13 residues. The trim removed 5 bases at V and 5 bases at J, leaving 5 bases unmatched. The chain's CDR3 is CSVTRTGNNEQFF. The CDR3 DNA follows: TGCAGCGTTACCCGGACAGGGAACAATGAGCAGTTCTTC.

The chain links TRBV19 to TRBJ1-2, with a possible D match to TRBD1 (6 bases). Germline V lookup: CDR1 LNHDA, CDR2 SQIVND (reference sequence). CDR3 length equals 15 residues. V gave up 9 bases and J gave up 9 bases, with 26 bases separating them. The CDR3 nucleotides read TGTGCCAGCCGAAAGATTCCGGGACATAGTCTTCGCTACACCTTC. Translating it yields CASRKIPGHSLRYTF. Full variable domain (remainder filled in from reference TRBV19 and TRBJ1-2): DGGITQSPKYLFRKEGQNVTLSCEQNLNHDAMYWYRQDPGQGLRLIYYSQIVNDFQKGDIAEGYSVSREKKESFPLTVTSAQKNPTAFYLCASRKIPGHSLRYTFGSGTRLTVV.

This chain joins TRBV2 and TRBJ2-1; TRBD2 matches 8 bases. J gave up 5 bases and V 8 bases, and 8 bases lay outside the gene matches. Germline-derived CDR1 and CDR2 are SNHLY and FYNNEI. The CDR3 runs to 14 residues. This chain's CDR3 is CASEGTSGHNEQFF. CDR3 bases: TGTGCCAGCGAAGGGACTAGTGGCCACAATGAGCAGTTCTTC.

Many counts were recorded for this clone. The chain uses TRBV29-1 and TRBJ1-4; D is unresolved. The CDR3 has 14 amino acids. Trimming cost V 4 bases and J 0 bases, with 9 bases left between them. Germline CDR1 SQVTM, CDR2 ANQGSEA. The CDR3 reads CSVGYRATNEKLFF. DNA of the CDR3: TGCAGCGTTGGGTACAGAGCAACTAATGAAAAACTGTTTTTT. The full variable domain, its missing parts supplied by reference TRBV29-1 and TRBJ1-4, is SAVISQKPSRDICQRGTSLTIQCQVDSQVTMMFWYRQQPGQSLTLIATANQGSEATYESGFVIDKFPISRPNLTFSTLTVSNMSPEDSSIYLCSVGYRATNEKLFFGSGTQLSVL.

This clone has a single count. This rearrangement joins TRBV3-1 (or the pseudogene TRBV3-2) to TRBJ2-7, with D maybe TRBD2 (6 bases). CDR1 is LGHDT, CDR2 YNNKEL, per germline (reference sequence). V lost 2 bases and J lost 7, with 18 bases in between. This CDR3 region has 15 residues. DNA of the CDR3: TGTGCCAGCAGCCAAAACCGACTAGTCTTGGGAGAGCAGTACTTC. Translated: CASSQNRLVLGEQYF.

The chain has TRBV6-1 and TRBJ2-5; D unclear. The V and J ends lost 2 bases and 2 bases respectively, with 9 bases between them. The length of the CDR3 is 14 residues. CDR1 is MNHNS and CDR2 is SASEGT in the germline V gene. CDR3 in amino acids: CASSEWALQETQYF. In DNA form, the CDR3 reads TGTGCCAGCAGTGAATGGGCATTGCAAGAGACCCAGTACTTC.

The chain couples TRBV10-1 to TRBJ2-2; D is unresolved. V was pared by 7 bases and J by 5 bases, with 20 bases between. CDR1 WNHNN and CDR2 SYGVQD come from the germline V gene (reference sequence). The CDR3 consists of 16 residues. As DNA, the CDR3 is TGCGCCAGCACCGATGGAGTGACGCTAGGTACCGGGGAGCTGTTTTTT. It encodes CASTDGVTLGTGELFF.

The chain combines TRBV5-1 with TRBJ2-5, with 8 positions matching TRBD2. Germline V gene sequence: CDR1 SGHRS, CDR2 YFSETQ. This CDR3 is 16 amino acids long. Losses at the gene ends were 0 bases for V and 6 bases for J; bases not matched to a gene: 10. This CDR3 reads CASSLAEDSGAQTQYF. In DNA form, the CDR3 reads TGCGCCAGCAGCTTGGCCGAGGATAGCGGGGCCCAGACCCAGTACTTC.

The J gene is TRBJ1-4, the V gene TRBV6-5; a weak D match, TRBD1 (5 bases). This CDR3 has 15 amino acids. Trimming removed 7 bases from V and 7 bases from J, with 19 bases in between. Germline V CDR1 and CDR2: MNHEY, SVGAGI. The CDR3 loop is CASKGRRELSEKLFF. CDR3 coding DNA: TGTGCCAGCAAGGGACGGCGGGAATTGAGTGAAAAACTGTTTTTT.

This chain uses TRBV6-1 with TRBJ2-6; D ambiguous. Deletions cut 2 bases from V and 1 base from J, with 15 bases between. CDR3 length equals 18 residues. Germline loops: CDR1 MNHNS, CDR2 SASEGT. The CDR3, as DNA: TGTGCCAGCAGTGAAATAGGAGCGCCCAAATCTGGGGCCAACGTCCTGACTTTC. Its translation is CASSEIGAPKSGANVLTF.

V and J are TRBV12-3 or TRBV12-4 and TRBJ1-1; TRBD1 might be the D (5 bases). Trimming left V 3 bases short and J 9 bases short, with 11 bases between. The CDR3 totals 12 residues. The CDR3: CASSFRGRKAFF. For the CDR3, the DNA is TGTGCCAGCAGTTTTAGGGGCAGAAAAGCTTTCTTT.

This sequence joins TRBV12-3 or TRBV12-4 and TRBJ1-5; D uncertain. The ends were cut back, 4 bases at V and 3 bases at J, with 4 bases in the middle. This CDR3 has 12 residues. The CDR3 DNA is TGTGCCAGCAGTTACTTCAATCAGCCCCAGCATTTT. Amino acid sequence: CASSYFNQPQHF.

This clone has only one observation. The chain recombines TRBV18 with TRBJ1-2; possible D gene TRBD1, 5 bases. The CDR3 covers 13 residues. Germline loops: CDR1 KGHSH, CDR2 LQKENI. The V end was cut by 2 bases, the J end by 6 bases, with 10 bases between. The chain's CDR3 is CASSPASRDGYTF. DNA of the CDR3: TGTGCCAGCTCACCAGCTTCCAGGGATGGCTACACCTTC.

As DNA, the CDR3 is TGTGCCAGCGCGTCAGCGGGGGGGGAAAAAGAGCAGTTCTTC. Translated, it gives CASASAGGEKEQFF. This chain joins TRBV28 and TRBJ2-1, with 10 nucleotides matching TRBD2. The CDR3 is 14 amino acids. Per germline, CDR1 MDHEN and CDR2 SYDVKM. The junction had 11 bases not matched to a gene; V was cut back by 8 bases and J by 10 bases.

A single count supports this clone. The chain has TRBV13 and TRBJ2-3; 10 bases line up with TRBD2. The CDR3 runs 15 residues. J was trimmed by 6 bases and V by 5 bases; bases with no gene match: 8. Germline lookup yields CDR1 PRHDT and CDR2 FYEKMQ (reference sequence). CDR3 sequence reads: CASSKLAGSGDTQYF. The CDR3 DNA reads TGTGCCAGCAGCAAACTAGCGGGGAGCGGGGATACGCAGTATTTT.

The rearrangement uses TRBV5-6 and TRBJ1-2; D ambiguous. The CDR3 loop spans 11 amino acids. V was cut by 6 bases and J by 5 bases, with 8 bases left in between. Germline values: CDR1 SGHDT, CDR2 YYEEEE. The CDR3 region is CASTREYGYTF. In DNA form, the CDR3 reads TGTGCCAGCACCCGCGAGTATGGCTACACCTTC.

This chain joins TRBV4-2 and TRBJ2-3; D gene unclear. CDR1 is LGHNA and CDR2 is YNFKEQ in the germline V gene. This CDR3 contains 14 residues. Trimming cost V 5 bases and J 3 bases, with 12 bases left between them. The CDR3 nucleotides read TGTGCCAGCAGCGCTACGTCCTCGACAGATACGCAGTATTTT. This codes for CASSATSSTDTQYF.

The V and J genes are TRBV2 and TRBJ2-3; TRBD2 matches 7 bases. The germline CDR1 and CDR2 sequences are SNHLY and FYNNEI. V shed 11 bases, J shed 2 bases, and the junction held 7 bases outside the gene matches. The CDR3 runs 13 residues. The CDR3, as DNA: TGTGCCGGAAGAGCGGGGATCACAGATACGCAGTATTTT. It is translated as CAGRAGITDTQYF.

This clone appeared a single time. The genes are TRBV19 and TRBJ1-4, with 7 positions matching TRBD1. Per the germline V gene, CDR1 is LNHDA and CDR2 is SQIVND (reference sequence). Germline trimming cut 6 bases from V and 8 bases from J; bases unmatched to any gene: 12. The CDR3 is 15 amino acids. CDR3 region: CASRRIPGQQEKLFF. The CDR3 nucleotides are TGTGCCAGTAGACGAATACCGGGACAGCAGGAAAAACTGTTTTTT.

This clone was detected once. The rearrangement uses TRBV23-1 and TRBJ1-2, with D unresolved. TRBV23-1 has ORF status, its function being uncertain. V was clipped by 3 bases and J by 9 bases, with 23 bases between them. The CDR3 consists of 16 residues. The CDR3 region has the DNA TGCGCCAGCAGTCAGCCCCTCCTCGGGGAGTCGAGGAGCTACACCTTC. Its translation is CASSQPLLGESRSYTF.

This clone appeared once. This rearrangement joins TRBV7-6 to TRBJ1-1; 7 bases map to TRBD1. From germline, CDR1 is SGHVS and CDR2 FNYEAQ. The CDR3 contains 16 residues. J gave up 0 bases and V 3 bases, and 7 bases lay outside the gene matches. This CDR3 is CASSFDRDSMNTEAFF. The DNA of the CDR3 is TGTGCCAGCAGCTTCGATAGGGACAGCATGAACACTGAAGCTTTCTTT.

This clone was seen only a few times. J is TRBJ2-1 and V is TRBV5-6, with TRBD2 identical over 8 bases. CDR3 length: 16 amino acids. Unmatched junction bases numbered 6, after V lost 2 bases and J lost 2 bases. Looked up from germline, CDR1 is SGHDT and CDR2 is YYEEEE. Here the CDR3 reads CASSFGAGDPYNEQFF. CDR3 DNA sequence: TGTGCCAGCAGCTTCGGAGCGGGGGATCCCTACAATGAGCAGTTCTTC.